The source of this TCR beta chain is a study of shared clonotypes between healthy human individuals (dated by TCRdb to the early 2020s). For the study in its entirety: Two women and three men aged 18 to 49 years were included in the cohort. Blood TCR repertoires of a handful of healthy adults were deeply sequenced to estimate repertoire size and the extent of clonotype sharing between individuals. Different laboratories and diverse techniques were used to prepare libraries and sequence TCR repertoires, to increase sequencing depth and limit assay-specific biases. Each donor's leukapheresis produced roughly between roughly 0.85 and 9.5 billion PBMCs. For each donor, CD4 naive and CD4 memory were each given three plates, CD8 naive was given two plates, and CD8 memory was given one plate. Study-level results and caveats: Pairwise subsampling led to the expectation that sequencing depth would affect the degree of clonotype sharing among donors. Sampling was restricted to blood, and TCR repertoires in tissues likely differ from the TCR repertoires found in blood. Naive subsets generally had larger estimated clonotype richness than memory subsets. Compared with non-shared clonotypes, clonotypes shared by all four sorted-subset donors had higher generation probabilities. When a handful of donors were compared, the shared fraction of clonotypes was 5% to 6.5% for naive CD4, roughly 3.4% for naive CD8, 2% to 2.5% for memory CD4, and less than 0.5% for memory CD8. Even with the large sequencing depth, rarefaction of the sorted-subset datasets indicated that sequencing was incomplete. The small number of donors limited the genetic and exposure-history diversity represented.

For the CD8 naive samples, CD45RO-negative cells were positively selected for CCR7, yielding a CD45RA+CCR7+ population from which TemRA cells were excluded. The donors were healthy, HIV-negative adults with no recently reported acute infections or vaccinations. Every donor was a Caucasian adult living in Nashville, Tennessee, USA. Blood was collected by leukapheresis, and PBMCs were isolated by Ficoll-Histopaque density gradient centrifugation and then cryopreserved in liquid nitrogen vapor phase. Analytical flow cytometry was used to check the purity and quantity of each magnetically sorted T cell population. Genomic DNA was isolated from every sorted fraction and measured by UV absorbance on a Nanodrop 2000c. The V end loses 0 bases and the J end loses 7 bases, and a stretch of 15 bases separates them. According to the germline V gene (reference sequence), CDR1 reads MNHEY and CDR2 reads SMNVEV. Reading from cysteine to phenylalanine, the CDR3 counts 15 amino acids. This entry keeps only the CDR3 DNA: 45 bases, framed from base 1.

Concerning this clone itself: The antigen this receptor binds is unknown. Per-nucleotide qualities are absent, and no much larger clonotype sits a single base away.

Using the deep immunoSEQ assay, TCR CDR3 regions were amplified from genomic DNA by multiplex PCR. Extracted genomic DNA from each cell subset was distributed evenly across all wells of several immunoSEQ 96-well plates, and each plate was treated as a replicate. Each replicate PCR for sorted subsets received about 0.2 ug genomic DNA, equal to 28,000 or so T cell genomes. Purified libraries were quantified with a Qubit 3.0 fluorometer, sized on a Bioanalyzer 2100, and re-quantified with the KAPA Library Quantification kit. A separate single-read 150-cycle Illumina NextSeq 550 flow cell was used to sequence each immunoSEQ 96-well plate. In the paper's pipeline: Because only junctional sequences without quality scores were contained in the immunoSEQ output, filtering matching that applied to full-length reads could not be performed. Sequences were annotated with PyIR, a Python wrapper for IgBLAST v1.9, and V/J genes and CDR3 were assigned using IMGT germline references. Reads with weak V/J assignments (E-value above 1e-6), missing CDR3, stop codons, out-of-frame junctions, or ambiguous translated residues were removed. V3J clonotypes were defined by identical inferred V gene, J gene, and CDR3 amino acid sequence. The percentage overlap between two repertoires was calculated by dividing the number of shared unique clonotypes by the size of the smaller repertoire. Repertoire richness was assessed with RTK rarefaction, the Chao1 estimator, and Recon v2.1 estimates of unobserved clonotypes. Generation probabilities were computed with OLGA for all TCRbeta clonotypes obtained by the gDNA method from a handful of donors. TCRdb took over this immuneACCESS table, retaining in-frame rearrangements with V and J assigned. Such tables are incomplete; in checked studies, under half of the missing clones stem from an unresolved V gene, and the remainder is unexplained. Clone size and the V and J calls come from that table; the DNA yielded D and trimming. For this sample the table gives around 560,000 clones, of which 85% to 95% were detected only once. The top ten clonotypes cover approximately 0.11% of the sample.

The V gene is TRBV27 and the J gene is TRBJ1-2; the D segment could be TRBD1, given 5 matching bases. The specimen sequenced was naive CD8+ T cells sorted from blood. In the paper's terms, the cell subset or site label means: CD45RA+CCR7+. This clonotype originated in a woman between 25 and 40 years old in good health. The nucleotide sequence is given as TGTGCCAGCAGTTTATCGTGGTCCAGGGAGGGTGGCTACACCTTC. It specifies CASSLSWSREGGYTF.